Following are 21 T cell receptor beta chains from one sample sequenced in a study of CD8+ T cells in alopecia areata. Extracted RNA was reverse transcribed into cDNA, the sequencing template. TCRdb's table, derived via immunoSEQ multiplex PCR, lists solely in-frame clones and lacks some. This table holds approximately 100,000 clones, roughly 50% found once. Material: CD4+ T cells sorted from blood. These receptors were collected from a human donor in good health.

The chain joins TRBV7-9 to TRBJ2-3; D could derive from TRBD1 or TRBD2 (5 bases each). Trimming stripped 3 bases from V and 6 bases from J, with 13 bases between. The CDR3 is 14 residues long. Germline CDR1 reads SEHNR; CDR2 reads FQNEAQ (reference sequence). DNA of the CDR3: TGTGCCAGCAGCTTGTTTACGGGGACGGATACGCAGTATTTT. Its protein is CASSLFTGTDTQYF.

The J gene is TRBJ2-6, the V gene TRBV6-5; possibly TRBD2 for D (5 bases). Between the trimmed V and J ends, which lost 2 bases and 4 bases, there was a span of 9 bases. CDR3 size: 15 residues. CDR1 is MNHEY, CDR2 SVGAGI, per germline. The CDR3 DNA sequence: TGTGCCAGCAGTTACAACGGGGTAGGGGCCAACGTCCTGACTTTC. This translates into CASSYNGVGANVLTF.

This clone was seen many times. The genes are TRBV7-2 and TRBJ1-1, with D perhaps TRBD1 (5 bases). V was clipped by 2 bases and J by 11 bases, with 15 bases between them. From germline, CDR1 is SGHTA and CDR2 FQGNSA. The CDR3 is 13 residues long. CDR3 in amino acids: CASSLNYQGLAFF. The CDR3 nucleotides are TGTGCCAGCAGCTTAAATTATCAGGGTCTCGCTTTCTTT. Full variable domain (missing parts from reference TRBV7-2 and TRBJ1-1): GAGVSQSPSNKVTEKGKDVELRCDPISGHTALYWYRQSLGQGLEFLIYFQGNSAPDKSGLPSDRFSAERTGGSVSTLTIQRTQQEDSAVYLCASSLNYQGLAFFGQGTRLTVV.

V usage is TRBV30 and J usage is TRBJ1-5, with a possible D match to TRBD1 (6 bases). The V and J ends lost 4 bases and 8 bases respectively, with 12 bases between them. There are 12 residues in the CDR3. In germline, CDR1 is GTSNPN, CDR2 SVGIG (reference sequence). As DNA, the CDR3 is TGTGCCTGGAACAAACAGGGAGAGCCCCAGCATTTT. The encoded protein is CAWNKQGEPQHF.

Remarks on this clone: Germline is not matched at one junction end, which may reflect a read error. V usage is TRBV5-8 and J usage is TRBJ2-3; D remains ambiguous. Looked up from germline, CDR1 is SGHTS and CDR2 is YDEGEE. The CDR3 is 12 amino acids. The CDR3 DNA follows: TGTGCCAGCAGCTCCCGGGTCATCCTAAGGGATTTT. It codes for CASSSRVILRDF.

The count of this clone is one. This CDR3 is CASSLRWKETQYF. The CDR3 nucleotides are TGTGCCAGCAGTCTACGGTGGAAAGAGACCCAGTACTTC. J is TRBJ2-5 and V is TRBV27; D is unclear. The length of the CDR3 is 13 residues. Germline assignment: CDR1 MNHEY and CDR2 SMNVEV (reference sequence). V lost 5 bases and J lost 3, with 10 bases in between.

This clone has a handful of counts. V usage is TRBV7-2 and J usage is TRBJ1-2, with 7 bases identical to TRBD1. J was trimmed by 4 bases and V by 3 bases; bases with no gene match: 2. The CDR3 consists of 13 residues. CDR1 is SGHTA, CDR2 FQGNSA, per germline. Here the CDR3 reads CASSLDRSYGYTF. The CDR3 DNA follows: TGTGCCAGCAGCTTGGACAGGTCCTATGGCTACACCTTC.

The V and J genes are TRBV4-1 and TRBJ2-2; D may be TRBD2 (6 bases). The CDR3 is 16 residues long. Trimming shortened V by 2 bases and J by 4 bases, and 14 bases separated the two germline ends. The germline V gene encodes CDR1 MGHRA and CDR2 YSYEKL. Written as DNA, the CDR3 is TGCGCCAGCAGCCAACGATCTAGCGTCCTCACCGGGGAGCTGTTTTTT. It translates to CASSQRSSVLTGELFF.

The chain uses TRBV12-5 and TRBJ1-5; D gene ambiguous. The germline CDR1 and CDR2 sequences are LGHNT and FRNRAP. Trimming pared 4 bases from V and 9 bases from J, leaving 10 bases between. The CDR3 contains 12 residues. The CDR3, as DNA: TGTGCTAGTGGTTCCTACGATGGGCCCCAGCATTTT. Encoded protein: CASGSYDGPQHF.

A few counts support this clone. CDR3: CASSLTGTNEKLFF. The CDR3 DNA follows: TGTGCCAGCAGCTTAACGGGAACTAATGAAAAACTGTTTTTT. This chain connects TRBV11-2 to TRBJ1-4; D remains ambiguous. Germline CDR1 is SGHAT and CDR2 is FQNNGV. V was clipped by 2 bases and J by 1 base, with 5 bases between them. The CDR3 totals 14 residues.

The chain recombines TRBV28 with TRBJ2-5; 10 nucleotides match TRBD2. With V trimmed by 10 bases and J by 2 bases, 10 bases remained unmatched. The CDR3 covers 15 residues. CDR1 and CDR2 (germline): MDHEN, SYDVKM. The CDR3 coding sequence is TGTGCCACCGGGAGCGGGGGGGCCCCGCAAGAGACCCAGTACTTC. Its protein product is CATGSGGAPQETQYF. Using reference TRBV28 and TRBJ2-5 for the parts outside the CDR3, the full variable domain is DVKVTQSSRYLVKRTGEKVFLECVQDMDHENMFWYRQDPGLGLRLIYFSYDVKMKEKGDIPEGYSVSREKKERFSLILESASTNQTSMYLCATGSGGAPQETQYFGPGTRLLVL.

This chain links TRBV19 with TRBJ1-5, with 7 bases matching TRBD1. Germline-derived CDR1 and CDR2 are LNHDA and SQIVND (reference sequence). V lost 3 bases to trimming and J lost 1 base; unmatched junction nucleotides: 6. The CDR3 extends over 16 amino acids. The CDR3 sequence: CASSIPAGGSNQPQHF. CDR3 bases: TGTGCCAGTAGTATTCCGGCAGGGGGAAGCAATCAGCCCCAGCATTTT.

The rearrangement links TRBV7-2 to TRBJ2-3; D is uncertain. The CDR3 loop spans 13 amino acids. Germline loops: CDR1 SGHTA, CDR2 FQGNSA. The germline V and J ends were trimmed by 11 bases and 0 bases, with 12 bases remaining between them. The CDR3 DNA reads TGTGCCTCGCAAAGTCCTAGCACAGATACGCAGTATTTT. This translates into CASQSPSTDTQYF.

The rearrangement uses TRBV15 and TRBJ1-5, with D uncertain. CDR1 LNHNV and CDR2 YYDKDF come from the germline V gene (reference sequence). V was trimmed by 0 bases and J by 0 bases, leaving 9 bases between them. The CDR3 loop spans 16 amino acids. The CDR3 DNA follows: TGTGCCACCAGCAGAGAGCACAGAGATAGCAATCAGCCCCAGCATTTT. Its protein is CATSREHRDSNQPQHF.

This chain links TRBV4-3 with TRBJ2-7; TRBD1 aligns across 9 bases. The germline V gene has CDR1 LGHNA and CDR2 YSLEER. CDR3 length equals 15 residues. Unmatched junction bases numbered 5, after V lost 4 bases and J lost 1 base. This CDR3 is CASSRGTGPSYEQYF. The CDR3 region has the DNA TGCGCCAGCAGCCGAGGGACAGGGCCTTCCTACGAGCAGTACTTC.

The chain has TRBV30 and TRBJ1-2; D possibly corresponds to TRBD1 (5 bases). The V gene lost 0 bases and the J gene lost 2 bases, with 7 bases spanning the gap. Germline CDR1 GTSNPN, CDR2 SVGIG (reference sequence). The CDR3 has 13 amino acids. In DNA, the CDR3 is TGTGCCTGGAGTGTACCAGGGAACTATGGCTACACCTTC. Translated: CAWSVPGNYGYTF.

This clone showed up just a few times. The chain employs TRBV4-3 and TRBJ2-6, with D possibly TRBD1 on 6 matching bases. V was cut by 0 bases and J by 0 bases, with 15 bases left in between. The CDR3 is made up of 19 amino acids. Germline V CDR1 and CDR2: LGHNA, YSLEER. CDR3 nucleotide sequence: TGCGCCAGCAGCCAAGACCTGTGGCAGGGGATCTCTGGGGCCAACGTCCTGACTTTC. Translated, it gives CASSQDLWQGISGANVLTF.

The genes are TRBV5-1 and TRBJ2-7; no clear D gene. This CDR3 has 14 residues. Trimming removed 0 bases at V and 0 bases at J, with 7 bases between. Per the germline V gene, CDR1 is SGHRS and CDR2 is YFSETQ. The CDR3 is CASSLGQYSYEQYF. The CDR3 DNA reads TGCGCCAGCAGCTTGGGCCAGTACTCCTACGAGCAGTACTTC.

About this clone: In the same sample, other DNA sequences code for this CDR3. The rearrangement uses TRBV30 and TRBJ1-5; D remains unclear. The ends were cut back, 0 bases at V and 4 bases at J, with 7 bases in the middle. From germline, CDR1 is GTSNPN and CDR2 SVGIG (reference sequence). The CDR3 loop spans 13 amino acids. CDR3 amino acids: CAWSVNGNQPQHF. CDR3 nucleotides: TGTGCCTGGAGTGTGAACGGTAATCAGCCCCAGCATTTT.

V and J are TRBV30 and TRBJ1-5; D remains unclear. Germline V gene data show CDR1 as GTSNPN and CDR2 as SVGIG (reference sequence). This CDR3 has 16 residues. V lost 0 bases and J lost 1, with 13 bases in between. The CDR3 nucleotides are TGTGCCTGGAGTGTCTTTGGGAGAGGGAGCAATCAGCCCCAGCATTTT. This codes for CAWSVFGRGSNQPQHF.

CDR3 region: CASSLSSGGVETQYF. The CDR3 DNA reads as TGTGCCAGCAGCTTGTCCAGCGGGGGGGTAGAGACCCAGTACTTC. This rearrangement joins TRBV7-2 to TRBJ2-5; 10 bases fit TRBD2. CDR1 and CDR2 (germline): SGHTA, FQGNSA. The CDR3 extends over 15 amino acids. Germline trimming cut 3 bases from V and 4 bases from J; bases unmatched to any gene: 5. Looking up the rest from reference TRBV7-2 and TRBJ2-5 gives the full variable domain: GAGVSQSPSNKVTEKGKDVELRCDPISGHTALYWYRQSLGQGLEFLIYFQGNSAPDKSGLPSDRFSAERTGGSVSTLTIQRTQQEDSAVYLCASSLSSGGVETQYFGPGTRLLVL.